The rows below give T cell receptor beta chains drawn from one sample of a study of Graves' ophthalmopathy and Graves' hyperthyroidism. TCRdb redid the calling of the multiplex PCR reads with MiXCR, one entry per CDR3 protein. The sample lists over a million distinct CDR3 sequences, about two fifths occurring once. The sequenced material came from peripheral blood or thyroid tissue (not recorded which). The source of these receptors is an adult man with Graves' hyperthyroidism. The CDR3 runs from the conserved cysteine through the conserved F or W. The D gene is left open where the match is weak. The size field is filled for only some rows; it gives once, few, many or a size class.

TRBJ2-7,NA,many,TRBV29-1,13,CSSREAGAGEQYF,TGCAGCTCCCGCGAGGCGGGGGCGGGGGAGCAGTACTTC
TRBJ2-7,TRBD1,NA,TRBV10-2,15,CASPDEGQGASEQYF,TGCGCCAGCCCCGATGAGGGACAGGGGGCGTCGGAGCAGTACTTC
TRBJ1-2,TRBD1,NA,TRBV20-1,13,CSAYGQGTYGYTF,TGCAGTGCTTACGGACAGGGTACCTATGGCTACACCTTC
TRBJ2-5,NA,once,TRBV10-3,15,CAIGEPWSRGSTQYF,TGTGCCATCGGTGAGCCCTGGTCCAGGGGATCGACCCAGTACTTC
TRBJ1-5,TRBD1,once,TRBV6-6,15,CASTFRDRVDQPQHF,TGTGCCAGCACTTTTCGGGACAGGGTTGATCAGCCCCAGCATTTT
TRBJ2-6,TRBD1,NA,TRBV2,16,CASSAKGAAGANVLTF,TGTGCCAGCAGCGCTAAGGGGGCGGCTGGGGCCAACGTCCTGACTTTC
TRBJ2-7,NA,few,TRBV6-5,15,CASSYSLAVGYEQYF,TGTGCCAGCAGTTACTCCCTGGCGGTGGGGTACGAGCAGTACTTC
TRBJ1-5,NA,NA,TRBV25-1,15,CASSPEGVSNQPQHF,TGTGCCAGCTCACCAGAAGGGGTGAGCAATCAGCCCCAGCATTTT
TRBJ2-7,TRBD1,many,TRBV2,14,CASSEFRTGNEQYF,TGTGCCAGCAGTGAATTTAGGACAGGGAACGAGCAGTACTTC
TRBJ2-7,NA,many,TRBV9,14,CASSVDLNSYEQYF,TGTGCCAGCAGCGTAGATCTCAATTCCTACGAGCAGTACTTC
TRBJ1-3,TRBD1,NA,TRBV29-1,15,CRMSNGTGSGNTIYF,TGCAGGATGAGCAACGGGACAGGGTCTGGAAACACCATATATTTT
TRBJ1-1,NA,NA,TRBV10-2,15,CASSPWAGRKPEAFF,TGTGCCAGCTCACCATGGGCCGGCAGGAAACCTGAAGCTTTCTTT
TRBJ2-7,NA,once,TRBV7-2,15,CASSLWSLQGYEQYF,TGTGCCAGCAGCTTATGGTCCTTGCAGGGGTACGAGCAGTACTTC
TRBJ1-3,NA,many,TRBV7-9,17,CASSLAGTGLWWNTIYF,TGTGCCAGCAGCTTAGCCGGGACGGGGCTCTGGTGGAACACCATATATTTT
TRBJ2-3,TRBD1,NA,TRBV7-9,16,CASSLGDSPWGDTQYF,TGTGCCAGCAGCTTAGGGGACAGCCCCTGGGGAGATACGCAGTATTTT
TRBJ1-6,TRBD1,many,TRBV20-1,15,CSARPGQGANSPLHF,TGCAGTGCTAGACCGGGACAGGGAGCTAATTCACCCCTCCACTTT
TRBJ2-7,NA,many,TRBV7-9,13,CASSATQSYEQYF,TGTGCCAGCAGCGCAACACAGTCCTACGAGCAGTACTTC
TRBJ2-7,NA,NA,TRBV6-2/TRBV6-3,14,CAAALWPPDRGLNF,TGTGCCGCAGCGCTTTGGCCACCGGATCGGGGATTGAACTTC
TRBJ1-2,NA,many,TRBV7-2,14,CASSLEGRIYGYTF,TGTGCCAGCAGCTTAGAGGGGCGGATCTATGGCTACACCTTC
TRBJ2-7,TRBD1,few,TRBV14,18,CASSQDWAGTGLAYEQYF,TGTGCCAGCAGCCAAGATTGGGCGGGGACAGGGCTGGCCTACGAGCAGTACTTC
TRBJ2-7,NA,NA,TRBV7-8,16,CASSQSGPGAGDEQYF,TGTGCCAGCAGCCAGTCGGGTCCGGGGGCAGGGGACGAGCAGTACTTC
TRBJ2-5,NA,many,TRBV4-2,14,CASSHRSGSETQYF,TGTGCCAGCAGCCACAGGTCCGGGTCGGAGACCCAGTACTTC
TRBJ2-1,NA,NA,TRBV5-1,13,CASSPRVANEQFF,TGCGCCAGCAGTCCCAGGGTTGCAAATGAGCAGTTCTTC
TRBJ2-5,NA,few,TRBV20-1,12,CSARVPPETQYF,TGCAGTGCTAGAGTTCCGCCGGAGACCCAGTACTTC
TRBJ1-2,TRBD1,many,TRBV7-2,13,CASSWQGVPGYTF,TGTGCCAGCAGCTGGCAGGGGGTCCCTGGCTACACCTTC
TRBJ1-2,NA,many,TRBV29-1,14,CSVDGGTTLYGYTF,TGCAGCGTCGACGGCGGCACGACTCTATATGGCTACACCTTC
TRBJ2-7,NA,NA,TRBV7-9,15,CASSPSLALHYEQYF,TGTGCCAGCAGCCCAAGTCTAGCGCTACACTACGAGCAGTACTTC
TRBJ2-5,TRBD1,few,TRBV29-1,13,CSARTGQGETQYF,TGCAGCGCCAGGACCGGACAGGGAGAGACCCAGTACTTC
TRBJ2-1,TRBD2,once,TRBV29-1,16,CSVEGGLAGAYNEQFF,TGCAGCGTTGAAGGGGGGCTAGCGGGGGCCTACAATGAGCAGTTCTTC
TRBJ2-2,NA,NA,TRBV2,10,CASSEGGLFF,TGTGCCAGCAGTGAAGGGGGGCTGTTTTTT
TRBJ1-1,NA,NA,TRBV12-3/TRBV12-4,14,CASSFLGQQGEAFF,TGTGCCAGCAGTTTCCTAGGACAACAGGGTGAAGCTTTCTTT
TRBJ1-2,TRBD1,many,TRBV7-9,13,CASNPGQDGGYTF,TGTGCCAGCAATCCGGGACAGGACGGCGGCTACACCTTC
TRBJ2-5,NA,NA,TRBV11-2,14,CASSPGPGKETQYF,TGTGCCAGCAGCCCAGGCCCAGGGAAAGAGACCCAGTACTTC